The next 15 T cell receptor beta chains were all read from a single sample in a study of cytomegalovirus exposure and HLA in healthy donors. The PCR ran on 60 Vbeta and 13 Jbeta primers. Profiled with immunoSEQ multiplex PCR; TCRdb holds only in-frame clones, not every one. The data show about 76,000 clones, around 79% seen once. Input material: PBMCs. These receptors originate from a man younger than 45 in good health and CMV-seronegative.

V is TRBV9 and J is TRBJ2-7; 8 positions agree with TRBD2. Germline V gives CDR1 SGDLS, CDR2 YYNGEE. The CDR3 totals 15 residues. Trimming took 4 bases from V and 1 from J; bases not matched to a gene: 7. In DNA form, the CDR3 reads TGTGCCAGCAGCCCAGCGGGGGTTAAGTCCTACGAGCAGTACTTC. This sequence encodes CASSPAGVKSYEQYF.

The rearrangement joins TRBV4-3 to TRBJ2-3; TRBD1 might be the D (6 bases). The CDR3 runs 15 residues. V gave up 0 bases and J gave up 11 bases, with 18 bases separating them. Per germline, CDR1 LGHNA and CDR2 YSLEER. The CDR3: CASSQDLGTPRGQYF. The DNA for the CDR3 is TGCGCCAGCAGCCAAGATCTGGGGACACCCAGGGGGCAGTATTTT.

This rearrangement joins TRBV28 to TRBJ1-2; D is uncertain. Germline CDR1 is MDHEN and CDR2 is SYDVKM. Trimming left V 6 bases short and J 8 bases short, with 19 bases between. This CDR3 comprises 14 residues. The CDR3 region is CASRRPDGDGGYTF. CDR3 sequence (DNA): TGTGCCAGCAGACGTCCCGACGGTGACGGGGGCTACACCTTC.

The V gene is TRBV5-4, the J gene TRBJ2-3; a weak D match, TRBD2 (6 bases). CDR1 and CDR2 from the germline V gene are SGHNT and YYREEE (reference sequence). Trimming stripped 7 bases from V and 0 bases from J, with 18 bases between. The CDR3 covers 16 residues. CDR3 sequence (DNA): TGTGCCAGCGGCTCGCGGGGACGTACTAGCACAGATACGCAGTATTTT. Protein: CASGSRGRTSTDTQYF.

The chain carries TRBV5-4 and TRBJ2-1; 13 bases agree with TRBD2. This CDR3 has 15 amino acids. With V trimmed by 4 bases and J by 10 bases, 8 bases remained unmatched. Germline CDR1 reads SGHNT; CDR2 reads YYREEE (reference sequence). The DNA of the CDR3 is TGTGCCAGCAGCGGCACTAGCGGGGGGGCTGGAGAGCAGTTCTTC. Translation gives CASSGTSGGAGEQFF.

The chain uses TRBV5-1 and TRBJ1-1, with D uncertain. CDR3 length equals 15 residues. Germline V lookup: CDR1 SGHRS, CDR2 YFSETQ. The V end lost 0 bases, the J end lost 0 bases, and 9 bases lay between the germline ends. The CDR3: CASSLVTTLNTEAFF. The CDR3 region has the DNA TGCGCCAGCAGCTTGGTGACAACCTTGAACACTGAAGCTTTCTTT.

This chain links TRBV28 with TRBJ2-6; TRBD1 is a possible D gene (6 bases). Trimming pared 6 bases from V and 0 bases from J, leaving 9 bases between. Germline loops: CDR1 MDHEN, CDR2 SYDVKM. CDR3 length equals 15 residues. The CDR3 DNA follows: TGTGCCAGCAGCAGACAGGTCTCTGGGGCCAACGTCCTGACTTTC. This gives the protein CASSRQVSGANVLTF.

The chain recombines TRBV2 with TRBJ1-4; D not resolved. The CDR3 covers 15 residues. Germline V gene sequence: CDR1 SNHLY, CDR2 FYNNEI. Between the trimmed V and J ends, which lost 4 bases and 5 bases, there was a span of 14 bases. CDR3 in amino acids: CASSVYFGPNEKLFF. The CDR3 bases are TGTGCCAGCAGTGTCTATTTTGGGCCGAATGAAAAACTGTTTTTT.

The CDR3 DNA sequence: TGTGCCTGGAGTGTAGGGTGGACAGGGACCTACGAGCAGTACTTC. The encoded protein is CAWSVGWTGTYEQYF. The rearrangement links TRBV30 to TRBJ2-5; 8 nucleotides line up with TRBD1. The end of the DNA is better explained by TRBJ2-7, so the J call may be wrong. This CDR3 is built from 15 residues. Germline loops: CDR1 GTSNPN, CDR2 SVGIG (reference sequence).

The chain links TRBV7-9 to TRBJ2-5; perhaps TRBD1 as D (6 bases). The closer fit of TRBJ2-7 to the DNA end suggests the J call may be wrong. Germline V CDR1 and CDR2: SEHNR, FQNEAQ (reference sequence). The CDR3 sequence is 13 residues long. For the CDR3, the DNA is TGTGCCAGCAGCGGAACAGGGTTCTACGAGCAGTACTTC. Protein product: CASSGTGFYEQYF.

The gene calls are TRBV27 and TRBJ2-7; 11 bases line up with TRBD2. CDR1 MNHEY and CDR2 SMNVEV come from the germline V gene (reference sequence). V trimming: 8 bases; J trimming: 7 bases; junction bases outside the gene matches: 10. The CDR3 totals 14 residues. Here the CDR3 DNA reads TGTGCCAGCGGCCCCGGGACTAGCGGTTTGGAGCAGTACTTC. Its protein product is CASGPGTSGLEQYF.

The chain has TRBV5-1 and TRBJ2-7, with 9 bases lining up with TRBD2. Germline CDR1 SGHRS, CDR2 YFSETQ. Trimming removed 4 bases from V and 4 bases from J; junction bases left unmatched: 9. The CDR3 sequence is 15 residues long. The CDR3 is CASSRTSDPSYEQYF. DNA of the CDR3: TGCGCCAGCAGCCGGACTAGCGATCCGAGTTACGAGCAGTACTTC.

With regard to this clone: The sample carries other DNA sequences with the same CDR3. The chain recombines TRBV5-4 with TRBJ2-5; TRBD2 agrees at 9 bases. V lost 1 base to trimming and J lost 4 bases; unmatched junction nucleotides: 2. Germline V gene lookup returns CDR1 SGHNT and CDR2 YYREEE (reference sequence). The CDR3 totals 14 residues. CDR3 in DNA: TGTGCCAGCAGCTTGCGGCGGGAGGGAGAGACCCAGTACTTC. Amino acid sequence: CASSLRREGETQYF.

The chain links TRBV7-8 to TRBJ2-2, with 15 bases aligning to TRBD2. J was trimmed by 6 bases and V by 6 bases; bases with no gene match: 11. Looked up from germline, CDR1 is SGHVS and CDR2 is FQNEAQ. CDR3 length equals 18 residues. The CDR3 DNA reads TGTGCCAGCAGTCTGGGACTAGCGGGAGGTGGTACGGCCGGGGAGCTGTTTTTT. It translates to CASSLGLAGGGTAGELFF.

The chain has TRBV11-3 and TRBJ2-3; D is undetermined. CDR1 and CDR2 (germline): SGHNT, YENEEA. The V end was cut by 3 bases, the J end by 3 bases, with 7 bases between. The CDR3 length is 13 residues. In nucleotides, the CDR3 is TGTGCCAGCAGCTTTCTAGGAACAGATACGCAGTATTTT. Its protein product is CASSFLGTDTQYF.